This TCR beta chain was captured in a study of neurological immune-mediated disorders. Whole-study context: Of the approximately 35 patients who had multiple sclerosis, around 30 had the relapsing-remitting form and 3 had the secondary progressive form.

V was trimmed by 5 bases and J by 4 bases, leaving 12 bases between them. Germline CDR1 and CDR2: SGHTA and FQGNSA. This CDR3 is built from 13 residues. With 10-nucleotide random UMIs included, cDNA was synthesized by 5'RACE. In TCRdb, the 5' RACE reads were re-called with MiXCR into one record per CDR3 protein. The sample yields tens of thousands of distinct CDR3 sequences, around 2.5% seen once. Study observations and caveats: HTLV-1-associated myelopathy led in TCR clonal expansion, while multiple sclerosis ranked lowest, below healthy controls.

To note about this clonotype: Its cognate antigen is unknown.

This sequence joins TRBV7-2 and TRBJ2-7, with a weak D call TRBD2 (6 bases). Sample: PBMCs. The sequence came from a man aged 50 or older with multiple sclerosis. The CDR3, as DNA: TGTGCCAGCAGCCCGGACTACCGTTACGAGCAGTACTTC. This gives the protein CASSPDYRYEQYF.